These 32 T cell receptor beta chains originate from one sample sequenced in a study of cytotoxic CD8 clonotypes in ibrutinib-treated CLL. Libraries were prepared by immunoSEQ multiplex PCR; TCRdb keeps only in-frame clonotypes and omits some of them. The table lists 130,000 to 150,000 clones, approximately 89% of them singletons. Source: PBMCs, taken after 12 months of ibrutinib treatment. The receptors originated from a human donor with chronic lymphocytic leukemia.

This clone was detected only once. The V call is TRBV13, the J call TRBJ2-7; 13 bases match TRBD2. From germline, CDR1 is PRHDT and CDR2 FYEKMQ (reference sequence). This CDR3 region has 15 residues. Losses at the gene ends were 5 bases for V and 6 bases for J; bases not matched to a gene: 7. The CDR3 here is CASSPRTSGSGEQYF. The CDR3 DNA reads TGTGCCAGCAGCCCGCGGACTAGCGGGAGTGGCGAGCAGTACTTC.

V is TRBV27 and J is TRBJ2-5; unclear D gene. With the DNA end fitting TRBJ2-7 better, the J assignment may be wrong. The CDR3 is 13 residues long. The germline V gene has CDR1 MNHEY and CDR2 SMNVEV (reference sequence). The CDR3 loop is CASSQTEGNEQYF. CDR3 bases: TGTGCCAGCAGTCAAACGGAAGGTAACGAGCAGTACTTC.

This clone appeared a single time. V gene TRBV6-4 combines with J gene TRBJ2-1; unclear D gene. The CDR3 is 14 residues long. V was clipped by 3 bases and J by 0 bases, with 6 bases between them. The germline V gene has CDR1 MRHNA and CDR2 SNTAGT. The CDR3 coding sequence is TGTGCCAGCAGTGAGGGTTTCTCCTACAATGAGCAGTTCTTC. Amino acids: CASSEGFSYNEQFF.

V gene TRBV27 combines with J gene TRBJ2-2; TRBD2 matches 9 bases. The CDR3 has 15 residues. Germline CDR1 and CDR2: MNHEY and SMNVEV (reference sequence). Germline trimming cut 9 bases from V and 4 bases from J; bases unmatched to any gene: 9. The CDR3 coding sequence is TGTGCCAGGTTAAAGGCTAGCGGGGCCACCGGGGAGCTGTTTTTT. Translated: CARLKASGATGELFF.

J is TRBJ2-7 and V is TRBV6-6; 7 nucleotides agree with TRBD1. V shed 10 bases and J 1 base; nucleotides not matched to a gene: 16. Per germline, CDR1 MNHNY and CDR2 SVGAGI (reference sequence). The CDR3 has 16 residues. The CDR3 here is CATRNRDSERSYEQYF. CDR3 coding DNA: TGTGCCACGCGGAACCGGGACAGCGAAAGGTCCTACGAGCAGTACTTC.

The CDR3 region is CASSYSYSGRYYEQYF. Written as DNA, the CDR3 is TGTGCCAGCAGTTACTCGTATAGCGGGCGATACTACGAGCAGTACTTC. The chain carries TRBV6-5 and TRBJ2-7, with 7 positions matching TRBD2. The V segment lost 0 bases and the J segment 3 bases; nucleotides outside the gene matches: 8. The CDR3 extends over 16 amino acids. Germline values: CDR1 MNHEY, CDR2 SVGAGI.

The rearrangement joins TRBV18 to TRBJ2-1; D could derive from TRBD1 or TRBD2 (6 bases each). This CDR3 contains 17 residues. V lost 1 base and J lost 3, with 16 bases in between. The germline gives CDR1 KGHSH, CDR2 LQKENI. CDR3 DNA: TGTGCCAGCTCACCACTAGGGGGTAGCGGTAACTACAATGAGCAGTTCTTC. It yields the protein CASSPLGGSGNYNEQFF.

J is TRBJ2-7 and V is TRBV28, with 14 bases that match TRBD2. The junction had 3 bases not matched to a gene; V was cut back by 4 bases and J by 4 bases. This CDR3 comprises 15 residues. Germline lookup yields CDR1 MDHEN and CDR2 SYDVKM. CDR3 sequence (DNA): TGTGCCAGCAGTTCTTGGACTAGCGGGAGGTACGAGCAGTACTTC. Protein product: CASSSWTSGRYEQYF.

This chain links TRBV19 with TRBJ1-4, with 8 bases identical to TRBD1. Germline CDR1 and CDR2: LNHDA and SQIVND (reference sequence). Trimming cost V 6 bases and J 14 bases; bases outside gene matches: 14. The CDR3 contains 14 residues. The CDR3 protein is CASSPWGDRSALFF. The CDR3 nucleotides read TGTGCCAGTAGCCCATGGGGGGACAGGTCGGCTCTGTTTTTT.

CDR3 sequence: CASSRGDRGLGNTIYF. The CDR3 DNA reads TGTGCCAGCAGTCGAGGGGACAGGGGGCTAGGAAACACCATATATTTT. The chain carries TRBV27 and TRBJ1-3; 12 bases match TRBD1. The junction had 6 bases not matched to a gene; V was cut back by 5 bases and J by 4 bases. Germline V gene sequence: CDR1 MNHEY, CDR2 SMNVEV (reference sequence). The CDR3 is 16 residues long.

This clone was detected a few times. The chain couples TRBV7-9 to TRBJ1-1; D gene uncertain. The CDR3 contains 11 residues. In germline, CDR1 is SEHNR, CDR2 FQNEAQ (reference sequence). V gave up 2 bases and J gave up 8 bases, with 6 bases separating them. The CDR3 sequence is CASSLIREAFF. The CDR3 nucleotides are TGTGCCAGCAGCTTAATCCGGGAAGCTTTCTTT.

This clone appeared a single time. The CDR3 DNA is TGCAGCGTCCGCCTCGGGACTGAAGCTTTCTTT. Its protein is CSVRLGTEAFF. The chain recombines TRBV29-1 with TRBJ1-1, with no clear D. This CDR3 contains 11 residues. Trimming removed 6 bases from V and 5 bases from J, with 10 bases in between. CDR1 is SQVTM and CDR2 is ANQGSEA in the germline V gene.

The chain carries TRBV19 and TRBJ2-5, with 13 bases that match TRBD2. Per the germline V gene, CDR1 is LNHDA and CDR2 is SQIVND (reference sequence). V trimming: 4 bases; J trimming: 2 bases; junction bases outside the gene matches: 10. CDR3 length: 18 amino acids. This chain's CDR3 is CASSTRTSGSTKQETQYF. In DNA, the CDR3 is TGTGCCAGTAGTACGCGGACTAGCGGGAGTACAAAACAAGAGACCCAGTACTTC.

The chain joins TRBV27 to TRBJ2-4; tentative D call: TRBD2 (6 bases). From germline, CDR1 is MNHEY and CDR2 SMNVEV (reference sequence). The CDR3 length is 15 residues. V lost 7 bases and J lost 6, with 19 bases in between. CDR3 nucleotides: TGTGCCAGCAAACCCGCGGAGGGCGTGGGAAACATTCAGTACTTC. Translated, it gives CASKPAEGVGNIQYF.

The genes are TRBV7-8 and TRBJ1-5; D perhaps matches TRBD1 (5 bases). The germline V gene has CDR1 SGHVS and CDR2 FQNEAQ. V was cut by 5 bases and J by 6 bases, with 17 bases left in between. This CDR3 spans 15 amino acids. The chain's CDR3 is CASSAQSAGTQPQHF. Here the CDR3 DNA reads TGTGCCAGCAGCGCCCAGTCAGCAGGGACTCAGCCCCAGCATTTT.

The genes are TRBV28 and TRBJ1-5; D might be TRBD1 (5 bases). The germline gives CDR1 MDHEN, CDR2 SYDVKM. The CDR3 is 14 residues long. Trimming removed 5 bases from V and 4 bases from J, with 12 bases in between. CDR3 in amino acids: CASSPETDNQPQHF. The CDR3 DNA follows: TGTGCCAGCAGTCCGGAGACAGATAATCAGCCCCAGCATTTT.

V is TRBV9 and J is TRBJ2-5; 13 bases line up with TRBD2. This CDR3 has 15 residues. The V and J ends lost 3 bases and 3 bases, in that order; junction bases with no gene match: 2. The germline V gene encodes CDR1 SGDLS and CDR2 YYNGEE. The CDR3 protein is CASSAGTSGKETQYF. CDR3 sequence (DNA): TGTGCCAGCAGCGCCGGGACTAGCGGGAAAGAGACCCAGTACTTC.

This chain joins TRBV2 and TRBJ2-2; 8 nucleotides align to TRBD1. Losses at the gene ends were 6 bases for V and 5 bases for J; bases not matched to a gene: 5. From germline, CDR1 is SNHLY and CDR2 FYNNEI. The length of the CDR3 is 14 residues. DNA for the CDR3: TGTGCCAGCAGAGGACAGGGTCGGACCGGGGAGCTGTTTTTT. This sequence encodes CASRGQGRTGELFF.

V usage is TRBV19 and J usage is TRBJ2-1; D may be TRBD1 (6 bases). This CDR3 spans 17 amino acids. CDR1 is LNHDA and CDR2 is SQIVND in the germline V gene (reference sequence). Trimming removed 4 bases at V and 4 bases at J, with 20 bases between. As DNA, the CDR3 is TGTGCCAGTAGTACCCGGGACACCGGTGGAGCTTACAATGAGCAGTTCTTC. Encoded protein: CASSTRDTGGAYNEQFF.

CDR3 DNA sequence: TGTGCCAGCAGCTTATCGTTGACGGCCCCGGGTGAGCAGTTCTTC. It is translated as CASSLSLTAPGEQFF. The chain joins TRBV7-3 to TRBJ2-1; D uncertain. With 2 bases removed from V and 9 bases from J, the gap between germline ends came to 17 bases. The CDR3 has 15 amino acids. CDR1 and CDR2 from the germline V gene are SGHTA and FQGTGA.

This rearrangement joins TRBV7-8 to TRBJ1-5; TRBD1 matches 9 bases. CDR3 length: 14 amino acids. The trim removed 5 bases at V and 7 bases at J, leaving 6 bases unmatched. In germline, CDR1 is SGHVS, CDR2 FQNEAQ. In DNA form, the CDR3 reads TGTGCCAGCAGCCTGGACAGGGGAGGCCAGCCCCAGCATTTT. Its translation is CASSLDRGGQPQHF.

The chain employs TRBV7-2 and TRBJ2-1; D is unresolved. The CDR3 runs to 12 residues. Germline lookup yields CDR1 SGHTA and CDR2 FQGNSA. The ends were cut back, 3 bases at V and 8 bases at J, with 8 bases in the middle. Here the CDR3 DNA reads TGTGCCAGCAGCTTGATGGTGGATGAGCAGTTCTTC. It translates to CASSLMVDEQFF.

V gene TRBV28 combines with J gene TRBJ1-2; no reliable D call. Germline V gene data show CDR1 as MDHEN and CDR2 as SYDVKM. Trimming took off 5 bases at V and 8 bases at J, with 12 bases between the two ends. This CDR3 is built from 12 residues. CDR3 residues: CASSTQRNGYTF. The DNA of the CDR3 is TGTGCCAGCAGTACCCAAAGGAACGGCTACACCTTC.

The chain employs TRBV6-5 and TRBJ1-1; TRBD1 aligns across 9 bases. The CDR3 has 16 residues. Germline trimming cut 2 bases from V and 1 base from J; bases unmatched to any gene: 5. Germline CDR1 and CDR2: MNHEY and SVGAGI. The CDR3 bases are TGTGCCAGCAGTTACACGACAGGGGGTCGGAACACTGAAGCTTTCTTT. Protein: CASSYTTGGRNTEAFF.

The rearrangement uses TRBV9 and TRBJ1-2; 7 positions agree with TRBD1. Germline-derived CDR1 and CDR2 are SGDLS and YYNGEE. The CDR3 spans 14 residues. Germline trimming cut 4 bases from V and 0 bases from J; bases unmatched to any gene: 3. The CDR3 is CASSRGTANYGYTF. In nucleotides, the CDR3 is TGTGCCAGCAGCCGCGGGACAGCTAACTATGGCTACACCTTC.

The chain carries TRBV19 and TRBJ1-1; D is unresolved. V was pared by 4 bases and J by 11 bases, with 26 bases between. The germline CDR1 and CDR2 sequences are LNHDA and SQIVND (reference sequence). The CDR3 has 16 amino acids. In DNA form, the CDR3 reads TGTGCCAGTAGTACCACGGCGGGCCGCGCCTCGCCGGGGGCTTTCTTT. Encoded protein: CASSTTAGRASPGAFF.

This chain connects TRBV2 to TRBJ2-7; D may be TRBD1 or TRBD2 (5 bases each). This CDR3 comprises 13 residues. CDR1 SNHLY and CDR2 FYNNEI come from the germline V gene. V shed 7 bases and J shed 1 base, with 11 bases lying between them. The CDR3 protein is CASTRDGSYEQYF. The CDR3 DNA follows: TGTGCCAGCACGAGGGACGGGTCCTACGAGCAGTACTTC.

The rearrangement links TRBV30 to TRBJ1-3, with no clear D. CDR3 length: 15 residues. Trimming cost V 3 bases and J 0 bases, with 12 bases left between them. CDR1 is GTSNPN and CDR2 is SVGIG in the germline V gene (reference sequence). The CDR3 region has the DNA TGTGCCTGGAGAAACGTAGCACTCTCTGGAAACACCATATATTTT. Its protein product is CAWRNVALSGNTIYF.

Only one count was recorded for this clone. This chain connects TRBV5-1 to TRBJ2-2; unclear D gene. Germline values: CDR1 SGHRS, CDR2 YFSETQ. The CDR3 covers 15 residues. The germline V and J ends were trimmed by 0 bases and 6 bases, with 12 bases remaining between them. The CDR3 DNA follows: TGCGCCAGCAGCTTGGCTCTCGAAAGTCCCGGGGAGCTGTTTTTT. Its translation is CASSLALESPGELFF.

This chain uses TRBV29-1 with TRBJ1-3; no reliable D call. Germline V lookup: CDR1 SQVTM, CDR2 ANQGSEA. CDR3 length: 14 residues. Trimming removed 4 bases from V and 0 bases from J, with 10 bases in between. DNA of the CDR3: TGCAGCGTTGTTGGTCAAAACTCTGGAAACACCATATATTTT. This codes for CSVVGQNSGNTIYF.

The chain is built from TRBV7-2 and TRBJ2-7; D gene uncertain. The CDR3 covers 14 residues. Trimming cost V 1 base and J 2 bases, with 9 bases left between them. Per germline, CDR1 SGHTA and CDR2 FQGNSA. The CDR3 protein is CASSLGVGAYEQYF. DNA for the CDR3: TGTGCCAGCAGCTTAGGGGTAGGCGCCTACGAGCAGTACTTC.

About this clone itself: The sample has other DNA sequences that encode this CDR3 too. V gene TRBV2 combines with J gene TRBJ1-1; TRBD1 matches 9 bases. Losses at the gene ends were 4 bases for V and 6 bases for J; bases not matched to a gene: 3. Looked up from germline, CDR1 is SNHLY and CDR2 is FYNNEI. The CDR3 extends over 13 amino acids. The CDR3 DNA follows: TGTGCCAGCAGTGGACAGGGGGGAGCTGAAGCTTTCTTT. Translated, it gives CASSGQGGAEAFF.